A selection of T cell receptor beta chains follows, all from one sample in a study of T cell changes during pregnancy in multiple sclerosis. Here immunoSEQ multiplex PCR was the method, and the copy in TCRdb shows in-frame clones only, minus some. This sample has approximately 74,000 clones, with 85% to 95% found just once. This specimen consisted of peripheral blood, obtained before pregnancy. The receptors were gathered from a female donor with multiple sclerosis, enrolled in a pregnancy study. CDR3s include the opening cysteine and the closing phenylalanine or tryptophan. Each record gives: CDR3 length, J gene, V gene, CDR3 protein.

15,TRBJ1-5,TRBV6-1,CASSELGQGYQPQHF
15,TRBJ2-7,TRBV13,CASSGPWTGDYEQYF
14,TRBJ2-7,TRBV5-4,CASSPLAGGGEQYF
17,TRBJ2-1,TRBV9,CASSVGLAGGPQNEQFF
20,TRBJ2-1,TRBV12-5,CASGLVLSTLAGPLHNEQFF
14,TRBJ2-5,TRBV9,CASSGRQGRETQYF
15,TRBJ2-3,TRBV5-5,CASSFRAGGADTQYF
15,TRBJ2-4,TRBV2,CASSTNGLAKNIQYF
15,TRBJ2-7,TRBV7-9,CASSKRGTRAYEQYF
16,TRBJ2-1,TRBV30,CAWRGDGLAAYNEQFF
15,TRBJ2-2,TRBV9,CASSARGRGTGELFF
13,TRBJ1-1,TRBV10-2,CASTQNRRTEAFF
11,TRBJ1-2,TRBV19,CASLAPYGYTF